The clone carrying this T cell receptor (beta chain) was seen at least ten times. What it binds is unknown. The data belong to a study of T cell repertoires in cytomegalovirus infection. Study in general: Through public TCR beta signatures, both CMV infection and matching HLA type were indicated.

Study-level points and caveats: Ex vivo responses were dominated by HLA-C-restricted CMV-specific TCR beta clonotypes. Accumulated public TCR beta family frequency recognized individuals carrying CMV together with the relevant HLA.

One entry per CDR3 protein, called by TCRdb with MiXCR from the reads. The sample has some 280,000 distinct CDR3 sequences; approximately 14% are singletons. V dropped 5 bases and J dropped 8 bases, with 12 bases sitting between them. The germline V gene has CDR1 SGHTA and CDR2 FQGNSA. The CDR3 consists of 13 residues. This TCR came from a human donor in good health (CMV status not recorded). Some clones in this sample may be carry-over from other donors' samples. The specimen sequenced was PBMCs. The V call is TRBV7-2, the J call TRBJ2-2; D is unresolved. Here the CDR3 reads CASSPHAQGELFF. The CDR3 DNA sequence: TGTGCCAGCAGCCCCCATGCACAGGGGGAGCTGTTTTTT.